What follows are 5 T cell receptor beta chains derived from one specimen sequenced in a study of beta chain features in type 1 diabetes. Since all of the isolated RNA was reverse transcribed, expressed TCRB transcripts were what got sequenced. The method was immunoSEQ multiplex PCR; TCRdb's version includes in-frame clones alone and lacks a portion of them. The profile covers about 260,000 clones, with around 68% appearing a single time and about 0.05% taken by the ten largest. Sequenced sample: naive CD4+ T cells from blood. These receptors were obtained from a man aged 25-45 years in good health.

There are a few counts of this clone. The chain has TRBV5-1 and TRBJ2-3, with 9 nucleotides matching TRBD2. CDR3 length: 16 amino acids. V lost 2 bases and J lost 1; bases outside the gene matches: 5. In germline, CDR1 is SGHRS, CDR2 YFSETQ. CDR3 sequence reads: CASSFIAGAGTDTQYF. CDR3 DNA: TGCGCCAGCAGCTTTATAGCGGGAGCAGGCACAGATACGCAGTATTTT.

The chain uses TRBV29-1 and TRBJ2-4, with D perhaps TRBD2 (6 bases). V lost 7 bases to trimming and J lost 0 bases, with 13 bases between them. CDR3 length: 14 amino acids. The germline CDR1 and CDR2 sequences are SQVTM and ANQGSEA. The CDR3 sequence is CSGAGRAAKNIQYF. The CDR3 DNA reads TGCAGCGGTGCCGGGAGAGCAGCCAAAAACATTCAGTACTTC.

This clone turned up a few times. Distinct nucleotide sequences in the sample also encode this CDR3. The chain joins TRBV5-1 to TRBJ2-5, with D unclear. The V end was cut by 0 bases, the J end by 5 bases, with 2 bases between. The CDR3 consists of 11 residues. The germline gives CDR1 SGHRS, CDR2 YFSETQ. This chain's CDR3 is CASSLEETQYF. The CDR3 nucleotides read TGCGCCAGCAGCTTGGAGGAGACCCAGTACTTC. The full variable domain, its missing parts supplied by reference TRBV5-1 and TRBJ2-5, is KAGVTQTPRYLIKTRGQQVTLSCSPISGHRSVSWYQQTPGQGLQFLFEYFSETQRNKGNFPGRFSGRQFSNSRSEMNVSTLELGDSALYLCASSLEETQYFGPGTRLLVL.

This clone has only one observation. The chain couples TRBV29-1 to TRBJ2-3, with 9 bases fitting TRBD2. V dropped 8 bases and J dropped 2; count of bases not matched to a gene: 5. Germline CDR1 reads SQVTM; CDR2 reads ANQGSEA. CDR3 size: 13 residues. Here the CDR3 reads CSLRLADTDTQYF. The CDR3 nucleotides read TGCAGCCTGAGACTAGCGGACACAGATACGCAGTATTTT.

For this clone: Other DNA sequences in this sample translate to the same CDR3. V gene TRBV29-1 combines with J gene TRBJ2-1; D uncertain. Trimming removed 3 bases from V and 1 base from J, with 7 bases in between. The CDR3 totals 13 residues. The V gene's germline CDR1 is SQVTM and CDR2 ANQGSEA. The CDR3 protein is CSVDRVSYNEQFF. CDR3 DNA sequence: TGCAGCGTTGATCGGGTTTCCTACAATGAGCAGTTCTTC.